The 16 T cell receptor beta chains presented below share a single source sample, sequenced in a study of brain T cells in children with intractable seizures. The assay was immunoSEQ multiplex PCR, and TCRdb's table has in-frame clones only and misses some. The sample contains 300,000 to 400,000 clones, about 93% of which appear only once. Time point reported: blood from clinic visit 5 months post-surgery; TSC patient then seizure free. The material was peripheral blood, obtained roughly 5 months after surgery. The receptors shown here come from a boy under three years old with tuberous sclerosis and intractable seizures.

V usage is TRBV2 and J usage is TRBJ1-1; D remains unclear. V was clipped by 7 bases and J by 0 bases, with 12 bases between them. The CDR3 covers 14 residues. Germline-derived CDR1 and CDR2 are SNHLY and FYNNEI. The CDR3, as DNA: TGTGCCAGCATTTACCGGAATATGAACACTGAAGCTTTCTTT. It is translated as CASIYRNMNTEAFF.

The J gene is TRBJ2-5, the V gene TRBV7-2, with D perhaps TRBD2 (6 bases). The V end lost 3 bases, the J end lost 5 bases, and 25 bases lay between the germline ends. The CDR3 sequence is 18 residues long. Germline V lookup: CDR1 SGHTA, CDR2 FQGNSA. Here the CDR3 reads CASSLEGSFNWAMETQYF. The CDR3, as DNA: TGTGCCAGCAGCTTGGAGGGTAGCTTCAACTGGGCAATGGAGACCCAGTACTTC.

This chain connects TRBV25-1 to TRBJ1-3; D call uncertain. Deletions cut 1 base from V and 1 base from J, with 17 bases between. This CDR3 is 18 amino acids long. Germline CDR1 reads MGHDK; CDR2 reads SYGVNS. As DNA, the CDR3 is TGTGCCAGCAGTGAATTTAACCTGTTGGCCGCGTCTGGAAACACCATATATTTT. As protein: CASSEFNLLAASGNTIYF.

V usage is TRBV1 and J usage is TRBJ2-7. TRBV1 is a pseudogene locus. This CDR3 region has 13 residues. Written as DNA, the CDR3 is TGCACCAGCAGCCAAGAGGGGTACTACGAGCAGTACTTC. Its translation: CTSSQEGYYEQYF.

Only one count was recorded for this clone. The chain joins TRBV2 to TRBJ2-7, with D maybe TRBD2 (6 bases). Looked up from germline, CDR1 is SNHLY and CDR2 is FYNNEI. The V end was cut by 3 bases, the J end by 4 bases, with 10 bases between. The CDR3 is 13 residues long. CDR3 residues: CASSDTGDYEQYF. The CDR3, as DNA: TGTGCCAGCAGTGATACGGGGGATTACGAGCAGTACTTC.

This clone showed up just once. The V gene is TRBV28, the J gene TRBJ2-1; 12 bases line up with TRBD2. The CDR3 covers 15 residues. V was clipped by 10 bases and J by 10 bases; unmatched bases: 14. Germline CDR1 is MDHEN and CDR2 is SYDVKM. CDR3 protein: CATKNGLAGSNEQFF. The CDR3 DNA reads TGTGCCACCAAAAATGGACTAGCGGGAAGTAACGAGCAGTTCTTC.

CDR3 region: CASSLGLGDSGNIQYF. The CDR3 DNA is TGTGCCAGCAGCTTAGGACTGGGGGACTCGGGGAACATTCAGTACTTC. This chain links TRBV7-2 with TRBJ2-4; D is perhaps TRBD2 (6 bases). This CDR3 has 16 amino acids. The germline CDR1 and CDR2 sequences are SGHTA and FQGNSA. Trimming stripped 1 base from V and 7 bases from J, with 17 bases between.

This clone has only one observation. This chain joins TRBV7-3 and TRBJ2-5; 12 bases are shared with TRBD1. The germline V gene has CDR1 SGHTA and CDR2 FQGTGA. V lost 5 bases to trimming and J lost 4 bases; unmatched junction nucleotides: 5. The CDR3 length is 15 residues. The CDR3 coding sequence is TGTGCCAGCAGCGGGACAGGGGGCCGAGCAGAGACCCAGTACTTC. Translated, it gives CASSGTGGRAETQYF. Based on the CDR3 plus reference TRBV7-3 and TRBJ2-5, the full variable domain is GAGVSQTPSNKVTEKGKYVELRCDPISGHTALYWYRQSLGQGPEFLIYFQGTGAADDSGLPNDRFFAVRPEGSVSTLKIQRTERGDSAVYLCASSGTGGRAETQYFGPGTRLLVL.

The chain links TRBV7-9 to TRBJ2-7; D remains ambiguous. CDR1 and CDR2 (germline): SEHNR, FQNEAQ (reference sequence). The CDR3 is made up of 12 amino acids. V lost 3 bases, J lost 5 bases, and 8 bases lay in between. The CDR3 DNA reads TGTGCCAGCAGCTTTAGGCCCCACGAGCAGTACTTC. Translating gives CASSFRPHEQYF.

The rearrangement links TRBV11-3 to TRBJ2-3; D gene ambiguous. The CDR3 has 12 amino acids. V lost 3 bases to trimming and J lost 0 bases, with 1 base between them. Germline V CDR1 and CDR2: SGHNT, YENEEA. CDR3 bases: TGTGCCAGCAGCTTTAGCACAGATACGCAGTATTTT. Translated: CASSFSTDTQYF.

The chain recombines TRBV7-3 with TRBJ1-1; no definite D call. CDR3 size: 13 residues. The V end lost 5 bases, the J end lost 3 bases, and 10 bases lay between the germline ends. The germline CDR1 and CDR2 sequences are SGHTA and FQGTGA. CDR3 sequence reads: CASSRVVDTEAFF. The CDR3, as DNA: TGTGCCAGCAGCCGGGTCGTGGACACTGAAGCTTTCTTT.

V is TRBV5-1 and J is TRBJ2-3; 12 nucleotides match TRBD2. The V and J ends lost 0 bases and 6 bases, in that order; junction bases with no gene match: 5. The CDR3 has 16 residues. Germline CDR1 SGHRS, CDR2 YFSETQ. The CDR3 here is CASSLGVLAGGDTQYF. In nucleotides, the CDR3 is TGCGCCAGCAGCTTGGGAGTCCTAGCGGGAGGGGATACGCAGTATTTT.

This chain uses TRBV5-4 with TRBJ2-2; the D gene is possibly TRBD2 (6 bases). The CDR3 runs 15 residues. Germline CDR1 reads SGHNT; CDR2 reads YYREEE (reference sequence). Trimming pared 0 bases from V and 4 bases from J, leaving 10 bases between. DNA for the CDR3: TGTGCCAGCAGCTTGGCCCCCGGGAGCACCGGGGAGCTGTTTTTT. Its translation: CASSLAPGSTGELFF.

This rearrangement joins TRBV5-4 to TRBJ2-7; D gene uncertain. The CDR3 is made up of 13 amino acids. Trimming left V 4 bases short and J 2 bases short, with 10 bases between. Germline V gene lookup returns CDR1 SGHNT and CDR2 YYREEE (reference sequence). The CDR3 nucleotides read TGTGCCAGCAGCCCCGGAAGGGCCTACGAGCAGTACTTC. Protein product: CASSPGRAYEQYF.

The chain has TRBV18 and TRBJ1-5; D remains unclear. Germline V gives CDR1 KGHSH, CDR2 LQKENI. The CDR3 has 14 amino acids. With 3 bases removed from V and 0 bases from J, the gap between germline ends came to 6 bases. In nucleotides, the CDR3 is TGTGCCAGCTCACCGGCAAATAGCAATCAGCCCCAGCATTTT. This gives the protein CASSPANSNQPQHF.

The DNA for the CDR3 is TGTGCCAGCAGCCCCCGGGGGTATGGTTACAATGAGCAGTTCTTC. This codes for CASSPRGYGYNEQFF. The gene calls are TRBV7-2 and TRBJ2-1; possibly TRBD2 for D (6 bases). Trimming stripped 5 bases from V and 4 bases from J, with 15 bases between. This CDR3 is built from 15 residues. Germline V lookup: CDR1 SGHTA, CDR2 FQGNSA.